One and the same sample provided the 17 T cell receptor beta chains below, sequenced in a study of T cell repertoires in cytomegalovirus infection. TCRdb itself ran the reads through MiXCR, one entry per CDR3 protein. Of 150,000 to 200,000 distinct CDR3 sequences detected, 9.5% appear once; the ten largest clones hold approximately 4.3%. Material: PBMCs. These receptors were obtained from a human donor in good health (CMV status not recorded). Some clones in this sample may be carry-over from other donors' samples.

This clonotype was recorded at least ten times. V usage is TRBV7-8 and J usage is TRBJ1-5; D not resolved. The CDR3 runs 12 residues. The ends were cut back, 5 bases at V and 6 bases at J, with 8 bases in the middle. CDR1 and CDR2 (germline): SGHVS, FQNEAQ. CDR3 amino acids: CASSPLAQPQHF. The CDR3 nucleotides are TGTGCCAGCAGCCCTCTAGCTCAGCCCCAGCATTTT.

The J gene is TRBJ1-1, the V gene TRBV20-1, with D perhaps TRBD1 (5 bases). This CDR3 is 14 amino acids long. V shed 3 bases and J shed 1 base, with 12 bases lying between them. The germline V gene has CDR1 DFQATT and CDR2 SNEGSKA (reference sequence). The CDR3 nucleotides read TGCAGTGCTAGGATACAGGAAAAGAACACTGAAGCTTTCTTT. This gives the protein CSARIQEKNTEAFF.

V usage is TRBV10-3 and J usage is TRBJ2-5, with TRBD2 matching 13 bases. Germline trimming cut 10 bases from V and 1 base from J; bases unmatched to any gene: 9. Germline-derived CDR1 and CDR2 are ENHRY and SYGVKD. The CDR3 totals 16 residues. CDR3 DNA: TGTGCCACCGAGAGGACTAGCGGGGGACTCCAAGAGACCCAGTACTTC. It encodes CATERTSGGLQETQYF.

This clonotype was seen many times. The chain couples TRBV7-2 to TRBJ2-7, with 10 bases lining up with TRBD2. Trimming took 0 bases from V and 2 from J; bases not matched to a gene: 1. The germline V gene has CDR1 SGHTA and CDR2 FQGNSA. This CDR3 contains 15 residues. The CDR3 sequence is CASSLASGGAYEQYF. The CDR3 DNA follows: TGTGCCAGCAGCTTAGCCAGCGGGGGGGCCTACGAGCAGTACTTC. Full variable domain (rest looked up from reference TRBV7-2 and TRBJ2-7): GAGVSQSPSNKVTEKGKDVELRCDPISGHTALYWYRQSLGQGLEFLIYFQGNSAPDKSGLPSDRFSAERTGGSVSTLTIQRTQQEDSAVYLCASSLASGGAYEQYFGPGTRLTVT.

V is TRBV12-3 or TRBV12-4 and J is TRBJ2-1, with TRBD2 matching 9 bases. V gave up 2 bases and J gave up 5 bases; unmatched junction bases: 13. This CDR3 is 18 amino acids long. The CDR3 is CASSLWGSGSKIHNEQFF. For the CDR3, the DNA is TGTGCCAGCAGTTTATGGGGTAGCGGGAGTAAGATACACAATGAGCAGTTCTTC.

The chain uses TRBV5-4 and TRBJ2-7, with D perhaps given as TRBD1 or TRBD2 (5 bases each). The CDR3 runs 14 residues. Germline loops: CDR1 SGHNT, CDR2 YYREEE (reference sequence). The V end lost 4 bases, the J end lost 0 bases, and 11 bases lay between the germline ends. The CDR3 coding sequence is TGTGCCAGCAGCCACCCCGGGACCTCCTACGAGCAGTACTTC. This sequence encodes CASSHPGTSYEQYF.

This clonotype was observed at least ten times. V is TRBV7-2 and J is TRBJ2-7; D gene ambiguous. Germline-derived CDR1 and CDR2 are SGHTA and FQGNSA. The V end lost 0 bases, the J end lost 0 bases, and 9 bases lay between the germline ends. This CDR3 has 15 amino acids. The CDR3 spells CASSLATASSYEQYF. CDR3 DNA: TGTGCCAGCAGCTTAGCTACAGCGAGCTCCTACGAGCAGTACTTC.

This clonotype showed up just a few times. The genes are TRBV11-3 and TRBJ1-3, with D possibly TRBD1 on 5 matching bases. The germline CDR1 and CDR2 sequences are SGHNT and YENEEA. CDR3 length: 14 residues. V lost 5 bases, J lost 0 bases, and 8 bases lay in between. This CDR3 reads CASSTDSSGNTIYF. CDR3 in DNA: TGTGCCAGCAGCACAGACAGCTCTGGAAACACCATATATTTT.

This clonotype has just a few counts. This chain uses TRBV6-2 or TRBV6-3 with TRBJ2-5, with no clear D. CDR1 is MNHEY, CDR2 SVGEGT, per germline. This CDR3 is built from 12 residues. Trimming stripped 7 bases from V and 5 bases from J, with 11 bases between. The CDR3 nucleotides read TGTGCCAGCACCCGAACTTGGGAGACCCAGTACTTC. Amino acids: CASTRTWETQYF.

This clonotype was seen at least ten times. The genes are TRBV7-8 and TRBJ1-5, with 8 bases aligning to TRBD1. This CDR3 has 15 amino acids. Germline CDR1 is SGHVS and CDR2 is FQNEAQ. Germline trimming cut 2 bases from V and 4 bases from J; bases unmatched to any gene: 4. The CDR3: CASSLSTGENQPQHF. The CDR3 DNA reads TGTGCCAGCAGCTTATCGACAGGGGAGAATCAGCCCCAGCATTTT.

The rearrangement links TRBV12-3 or TRBV12-4 to TRBJ2-2; D gene ambiguous. V was trimmed by 2 bases and J by 7 bases, leaving 11 bases between them. The CDR3 extends over 14 amino acids. CDR3 in amino acids: CASSLNRPDGELFF. For the CDR3, the DNA is TGTGCCAGCAGTTTAAATCGACCGGACGGGGAGCTGTTTTTT.

This clonotype was observed a handful of times. The chain combines TRBV3-1 with TRBJ2-5; the match to TRBD2 covers 7 bases. The CDR3 covers 15 residues. Germline CDR1 and CDR2: LGHDT and YNNKEL (reference sequence). V shed 0 bases and J 7 bases; nucleotides not matched to a gene: 8. CDR3 coding DNA: TGTGCCAGCAGCCAAGATTCTAGCGGTTGGGGGACCCAGTACTTC. Encoded protein: CASSQDSSGWGTQYF.

At least ten counts were recorded for this clonotype. The rearrangement uses TRBV18 and TRBJ1-1; D is unclear. CDR3 length: 16 amino acids. V was trimmed by 2 bases and J by 1 base, leaving 14 bases between them. Germline V lookup: CDR1 KGHSH, CDR2 LQKENI. CDR3 loop: CASSPVGRGRNTEAFF. The CDR3 DNA follows: TGTGCCAGCTCACCAGTTGGAAGAGGAAGGAACACTGAAGCTTTCTTT.

The CDR3 sequence: CSAKPGQGNSPLHF. CDR3 in DNA: TGCAGTGCTAAACCGGGACAGGGTAATTCACCCCTCCACTTT. This rearrangement joins TRBV20-1 to TRBJ1-6; 9 nucleotides agree with TRBD1. This CDR3 contains 14 residues. From germline, CDR1 is DFQATT and CDR2 SNEGSKA (reference sequence). With V trimmed by 4 bases and J by 6 bases, 4 bases remained unmatched.

The table lists this clonotype with many counts. The chain is built from TRBV7-2 and TRBJ2-1, with D maybe TRBD2 (5 bases). The CDR3 contains 18 residues. Germline V gives CDR1 SGHTA, CDR2 FQGNSA. The V end lost 5 bases, the J end lost 7 bases, and 27 bases lay between the germline ends. The CDR3 sequence is CASSRDAPGGGSRNEQFF. The CDR3 DNA sequence: TGTGCCAGCAGCCGAGATGCCCCCGGCGGAGGCTCGCGGAATGAGCAGTTCTTC.

The sample holds many counts of this clonotype. V is TRBV7-2 and J is TRBJ1-2, with D unresolved. V was shortened by 6 bases and J by 4 bases, with 15 bases between the two germline ends. The CDR3 contains 14 residues. The germline gives CDR1 SGHTA, CDR2 FQGNSA. CDR3 sequence: CASRLPTGFYGYTF. CDR3 nucleotide sequence: TGTGCCAGCAGACTCCCCACGGGATTCTATGGCTACACCTTC.

This clonotype was recorded at least ten times. V and J are TRBV19 and TRBJ1-1; TRBD1 matches at 8 bases. The germline V gene has CDR1 LNHDA and CDR2 SQIVND (reference sequence). J was trimmed by 6 bases and V by 7 bases; bases with no gene match: 13. The CDR3 contains 15 residues. The CDR3 loop is CASTKPDRASSEAFF. The CDR3 bases are TGTGCCAGTACCAAGCCGGACAGGGCAAGCTCTGAAGCTTTCTTT.